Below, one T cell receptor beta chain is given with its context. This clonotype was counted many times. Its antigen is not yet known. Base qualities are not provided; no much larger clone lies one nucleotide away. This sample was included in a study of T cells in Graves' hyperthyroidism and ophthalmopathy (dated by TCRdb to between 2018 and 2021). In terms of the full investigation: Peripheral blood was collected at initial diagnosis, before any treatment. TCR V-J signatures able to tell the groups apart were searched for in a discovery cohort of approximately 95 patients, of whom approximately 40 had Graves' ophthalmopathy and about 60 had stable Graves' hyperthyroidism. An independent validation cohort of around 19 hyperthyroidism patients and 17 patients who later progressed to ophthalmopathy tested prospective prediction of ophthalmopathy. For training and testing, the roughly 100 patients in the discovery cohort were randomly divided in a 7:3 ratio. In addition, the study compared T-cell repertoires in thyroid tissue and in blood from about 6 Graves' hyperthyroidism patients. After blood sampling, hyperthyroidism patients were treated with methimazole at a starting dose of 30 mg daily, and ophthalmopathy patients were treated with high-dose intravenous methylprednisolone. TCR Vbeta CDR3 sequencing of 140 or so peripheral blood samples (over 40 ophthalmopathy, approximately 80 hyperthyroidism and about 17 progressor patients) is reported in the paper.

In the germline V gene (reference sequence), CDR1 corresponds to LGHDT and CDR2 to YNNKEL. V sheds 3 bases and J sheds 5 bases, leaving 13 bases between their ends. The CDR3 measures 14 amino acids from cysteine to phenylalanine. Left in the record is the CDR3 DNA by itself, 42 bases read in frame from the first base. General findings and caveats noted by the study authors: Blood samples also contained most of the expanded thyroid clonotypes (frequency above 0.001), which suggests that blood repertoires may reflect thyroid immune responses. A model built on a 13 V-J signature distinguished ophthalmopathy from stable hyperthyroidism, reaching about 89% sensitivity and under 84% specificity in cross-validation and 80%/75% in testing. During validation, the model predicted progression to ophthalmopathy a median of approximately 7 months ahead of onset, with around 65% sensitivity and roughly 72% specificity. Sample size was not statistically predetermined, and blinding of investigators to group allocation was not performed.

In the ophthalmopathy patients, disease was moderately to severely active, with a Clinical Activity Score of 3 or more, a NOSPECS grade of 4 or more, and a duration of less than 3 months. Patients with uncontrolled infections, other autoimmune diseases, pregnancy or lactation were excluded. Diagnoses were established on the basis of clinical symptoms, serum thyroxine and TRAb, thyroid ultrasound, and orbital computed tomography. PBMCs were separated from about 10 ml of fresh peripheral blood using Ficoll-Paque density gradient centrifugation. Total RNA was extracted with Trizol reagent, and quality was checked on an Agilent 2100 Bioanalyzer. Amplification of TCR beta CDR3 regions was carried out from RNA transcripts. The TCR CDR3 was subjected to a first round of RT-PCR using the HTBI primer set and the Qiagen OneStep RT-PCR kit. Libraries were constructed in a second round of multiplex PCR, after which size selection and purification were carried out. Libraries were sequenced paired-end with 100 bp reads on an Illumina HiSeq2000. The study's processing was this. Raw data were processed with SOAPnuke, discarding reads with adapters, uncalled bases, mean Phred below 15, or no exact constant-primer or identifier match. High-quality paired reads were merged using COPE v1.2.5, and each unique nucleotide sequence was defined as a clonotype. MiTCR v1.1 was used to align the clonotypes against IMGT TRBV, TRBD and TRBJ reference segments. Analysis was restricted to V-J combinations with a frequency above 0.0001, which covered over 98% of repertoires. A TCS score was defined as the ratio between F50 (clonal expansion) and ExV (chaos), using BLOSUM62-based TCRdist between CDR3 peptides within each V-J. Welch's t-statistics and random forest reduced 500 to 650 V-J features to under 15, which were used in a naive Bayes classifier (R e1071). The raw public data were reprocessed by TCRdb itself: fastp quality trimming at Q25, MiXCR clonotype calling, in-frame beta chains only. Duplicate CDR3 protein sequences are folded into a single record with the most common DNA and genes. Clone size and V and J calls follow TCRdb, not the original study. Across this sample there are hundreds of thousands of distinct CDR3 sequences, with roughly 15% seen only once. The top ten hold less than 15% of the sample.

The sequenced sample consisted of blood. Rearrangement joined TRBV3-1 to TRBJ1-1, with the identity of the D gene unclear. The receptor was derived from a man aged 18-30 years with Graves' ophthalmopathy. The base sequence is TGTGCCAGCAGCCAGGGAACTAAGAGGACTGAAGCTTTCTTT. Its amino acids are CASSQGTKRTEAFF.